The rows below give T cell receptor beta chains drawn from one sample of a study of siplizumab effects on memory and regulatory T cells. Method: immunoSEQ multiplex PCR; TCRdb's copy keeps in-frame clones and lacks some. The data hold roughly 9,000 clones, with roughly three quarters observed a single time. Source material: effector memory CD8+ T cells sorted from blood. These receptor sequences come from a human donor in good health. CDR3s include the opening cysteine and the closing phenylalanine or tryptophan. D genes are given only for firm matches. Some rows have no size entry. The others give once, few or many, or a class for an expanded clone.

d_gene,v_gene,j_gene,abundance,CDR3nt,CDR3aa
.,TRBV27,TRBJ1-2,.,TGTGCCAGCAGTGCAGACCCCAGGGAAGGAAACTATGGCTACACCTTC,CASSADPREGNYGYTF
TRBD1,TRBV6-6,TRBJ1-6,.,TGTGCCAGCAGTTACTCGGACAGGGTCACCTCACCCCTCCACTTT,CASSYSDRVTSPLHF
.,TRBV10-2,TRBJ2-1,.,TGCGCCAGCCTGCCCTCAGGGATCGACAATGAGCAGTTCTTC,CASLPSGIDNEQFF
.,TRBV6-1,TRBJ2-6,medium-sized,TGTGCCAGCAGTGAAGCAGGGTCTGGGGCCAACGTCCTGACTTTC,CASSEAGSGANVLTF
.,TRBV5-8,TRBJ1-1,.,TGTGCCAGCGATGATAACAAAGTCATGAACACTGAAGCTTTCTTT,CASDDNKVMNTEAFF
TRBD2,TRBV19,TRBJ2-1,few,TGTGCCAGTAGTATGCTGCTAGGGACTAGGGTCTACAATGAGCAGTTCTTC,CASSMLLGTRVYNEQFF
TRBD2,TRBV4-2,TRBJ2-2,few,TGTGCCAGCAGCCCGACTAGCGGGGGGGCCGGGGAGCTGTTTTTT,CASSPTSGGAGELFF
.,TRBV5-6,TRBJ2-2,.,TGTGCCAGCAGATCCCGGGGAAACACCGGGGAGCTGTTTTTT,CASRSRGNTGELFF
.,TRBV19,TRBJ1-1,few,TGTGCCAGCCAACAGGGGAACACTGAAGCTTTCTTT,CASQQGNTEAFF
TRBD1,TRBV6-5,TRBJ2-6,.,TGTGCCAGCAGTGGACAGGGAGCCGGGGCCAACGTCCTGACTTTC,CASSGQGAGANVLTF
TRBD2,TRBV4-1,TRBJ2-7,.,TGCGCCAGCAGCCAAGGCACGGGAGGGCCAAACGAGCAGTACTTC,CASSQGTGGPNEQYF
.,TRBV13,TRBJ2-1,.,TGTGCCAGCAGCTTAGAGCGGTGCAATGAGCAGTTCTTC,CASSLERCNEQFF
.,TRBV27,TRBJ2-3,.,TGTGCCAGCAGTCCGGGACTCCTCGCAGATACGCAGTATTTT,CASSPGLLADTQYF
TRBD1,TRBV6-1,TRBJ2-7,many,TGTGCCAGCAGTGACGAGGGACAGGGTGGTTACGAGCAGTACTTC,CASSDEGQGGYEQYF
.,TRBV11-3,TRBJ2-7,few,TGTGCCAGCAGCTCGACCTACGAGCAGTACTTC,CASSSTYEQYF